The clone carrying this T cell receptor beta chain showed up just a few times. No antigen is known for it. The source of the sample is a study of blood T cells in healthy people across ages. V shed 5 bases and J shed 3 bases, with 13 bases lying between them. There are 14 residues in the CDR3. General observations from the study: Leaving the PBMCs unsorted stopped any conclusive comparison of naive versus antigen-experienced cells. The authors considered diversity estimates from one million T cells to be underestimates.

Using a J-beta primer mix together with a sample-barcoded 5' primer, a second PCR was run for roughly 7 to 11 cycles. TCRdb re-called the 5' RACE reads through MiXCR, storing one row per CDR3 protein. The table has approximately 960,000 distinct CDR3 sequences, just under 30% seen once. The sample was also linked to a second study, of T cells of mothers and their children. This second study notes: Extraction yielded RNA that went, in full, into cDNA synthesis at about 1.6 ug per 15 ul. Mothers and children who were related shared slightly more overlap than unrelated pairs, but not significantly more.

The TCR was taken from a woman aged 35 to 49 in good health. The rearrangement joins TRBV12-3 or TRBV12-4 to TRBJ1-2; the D is unclear. Material for sequencing was blood. CDR3 residues: CASSAGPKDYGYTF. The CDR3 bases are TGTGCCAGCAGTGCAGGACCTAAGGACTATGGCTACACCTTC.